These T cell receptor beta chains were read from a single sample in a study of cytomegalovirus exposure and HLA in healthy donors. Libraries were prepared by immunoSEQ multiplex PCR; TCRdb keeps only in-frame clonotypes and omits some of them. The table shows under 250,000 clones, with around 77% occurring only once. Sequenced material: PBMCs. These receptors came from a man under 40 in good health and CMV-seronegative. The CDR3 runs from the conserved cysteine through the conserved F or W. The order of the fields is J gene, V gene, clone size, D gene, CDR3 protein, CDR3 DNA. The D gene is left open where the match is weak. For some rows the clone size is stated as once, few or many, or as a class when expanded; others skip it.

J gene: TRBJ2-3
V gene: TRBV5-6
clone size: few
D gene: TRBD1
CDR3 protein: CASSFQTGPATDTQYF
CDR3 DNA: TGTGCCAGCAGCTTTCAGACAGGGCCGGCAACAGATACGCAGTATTTT

J gene: TRBJ2-5
V gene: TRBV4-1
clone size: once
D gene: -
CDR3 protein: CASSQAGTEGRTQYF
CDR3 DNA: TGCGCCAGCAGCCAAGCCGGGACGGAGGGGAGGACCCAGTACTTC

J gene: TRBJ2-1
V gene: TRBV5-6
clone size: -
D gene: -
CDR3 protein: CASSLDLGGAYNEQFF
CDR3 DNA: TGTGCCAGCAGCTTGGACCTGGGAGGCGCCTACAATGAGCAGTTCTTC

J gene: TRBJ2-7
V gene: TRBV5-1
clone size: -
D gene: TRBD1
CDR3 protein: CASSLEGTGIEQYF
CDR3 DNA: TGCGCCAGCAGCTTGGAGGGGACAGGGATCGAGCAGTACTTC

J gene: TRBJ1-2
V gene: TRBV29-1
clone size: -
D gene: -
CDR3 protein: CSVAGGIPTSNYGYTF
CDR3 DNA: TGCAGCGTTGCGGGGGGGATTCCCACATCAAACTATGGCTACACCTTC

J gene: TRBJ1-5
V gene: TRBV19
clone size: -
D gene: -
CDR3 protein: CASSFQGQPQHF
CDR3 DNA: TGTGCCAGTAGTTTTCAGGGTCAGCCCCAGCATTTT

J gene: TRBJ2-3
V gene: TRBV28
clone size: once
D gene: TRBD2
CDR3 protein: CASNPPGLAGTDTQYF
CDR3 DNA: TGTGCCAGCAATCCACCGGGACTAGCGGGAACAGATACGCAGTATTTT

J gene: TRBJ2-3
V gene: TRBV7-9
clone size: -
D gene: TRBD2
CDR3 protein: CASSLVGTSGGDTQYF
CDR3 DNA: TGTGCCAGCAGCTTAGTCGGGACTAGCGGGGGAGATACGCAGTATTTT

J gene: TRBJ2-3
V gene: TRBV10-1
clone size: -
D gene: TRBD1
CDR3 protein: CASSVGQGTDTQYF
CDR3 DNA: TGCGCCAGCAGTGTAGGACAGGGCACAGATACGCAGTATTTT

J gene: TRBJ2-1
V gene: TRBV11-2
clone size: -
D gene: TRBD1
CDR3 protein: CASIPGTGTYNEQFF
CDR3 DNA: TGTGCCAGCATTCCCGGGACAGGGACGTACAATGAGCAGTTCTTC

J gene: TRBJ2-5
V gene: TRBV30
clone size: -
D gene: -
CDR3 protein: CAWSIRGETQYF
CDR3 DNA: TGTGCCTGGAGCATCAGAGGGGAGACCCAGTACTTC

J gene: TRBJ1-2
V gene: TRBV5-1
clone size: -
D gene: TRBD1
CDR3 protein: CASRAGTGSDGYTF
CDR3 DNA: TGCGCCAGCCGCGCCGGGACAGGGAGCGATGGCTACACCTTC

J gene: TRBJ1-3
V gene: TRBV5-1
clone size: -
D gene: TRBD1
CDR3 protein: CASSIDREARGGNTIYF
CDR3 DNA: TGCGCCAGCAGCATAGACAGGGAGGCGCGTGGTGGAAACACCATATATTTT

J gene: TRBJ2-3
V gene: TRBV7-9
clone size: -
D gene: -
CDR3 protein: CASSLSDYTDTQYF
CDR3 DNA: TGTGCCAGCAGCTTAAGCGACTACACAGATACGCAGTATTTT

J gene: TRBJ1-1
V gene: TRBV29-1
clone size: -
D gene: TRBD1
CDR3 protein: CSVDKGAAFF
CDR3 DNA: TGCAGCGTTGATAAGGGGGCTGCTTTCTTT

J gene: TRBJ1-2
V gene: TRBV19
clone size: once
D gene: TRBD1
CDR3 protein: CASSLKSTGDYGYTF
CDR3 DNA: TGTGCCAGTAGCCTTAAATCTACAGGGGACTATGGCTACACCTTC

J gene: TRBJ2-7
V gene: TRBV5-8
clone size: -
D gene: -
CDR3 protein: CASSKELGFGYEQYF
CDR3 DNA: TGTGCCAGCAGCAAGGAACTAGGATTTGGGTACGAGCAGTACTTC

J gene: TRBJ1-1
V gene: TRBV5-5
clone size: once
D gene: TRBD1
CDR3 protein: CASSSIPTRGDNTEAFF
CDR3 DNA: TGTGCCAGCAGCTCAATTCCGACCAGGGGGGATAACACTGAAGCTTTCTTT

J gene: TRBJ1-1
V gene: TRBV6-6
clone size: few
D gene: -
CDR3 protein: CASSYFQGSPEAFF
CDR3 DNA: TGTGCCAGCAGTTACTTCCAGGGTTCACCTGAAGCTTTCTTT

J gene: TRBJ2-7
V gene: TRBV6-1
clone size: -
D gene: -
CDR3 protein: CASSDPPRVLTYEQYF
CDR3 DNA: TGTGCCAGCAGTGATCCCCCCCGGGTTCTCACCTACGAGCAGTACTTC

J gene: TRBJ1-1
V gene: TRBV11-2
clone size: -
D gene: TRBD1
CDR3 protein: CASSRTGGMNTEAFF
CDR3 DNA: TGTGCCAGCAGCAGGACAGGGGGCATGAACACTGAAGCTTTCTTT

J gene: TRBJ1-2
V gene: TRBV9
clone size: once
D gene: -
CDR3 protein: CASSVATRGSGYGYTF
CDR3 DNA: TGTGCCAGCAGCGTAGCTACGAGGGGGAGCGGCTATGGCTACACCTTC

J gene: TRBJ2-7
V gene: TRBV5-8
clone size: -
D gene: TRBD1
CDR3 protein: CASSLVGTGGYEQYF
CDR3 DNA: TGTGCCAGCAGCTTGGTAGGGACAGGGGGCTACGAGCAGTACTTC

J gene: TRBJ1-2
V gene: TRBV6-5
clone size: -
D gene: -
CDR3 protein: CASTGHYGYTF
CDR3 DNA: TGTGCCAGCACGGGTCACTATGGCTACACCTTC

J gene: TRBJ1-5
V gene: TRBV2
clone size: -
D gene: -
CDR3 protein: CASKLMVTGNQPQHF
CDR3 DNA: TGTGCCAGCAAGCTGATGGTAACAGGCAATCAGCCCCAGCATTTT

J gene: TRBJ2-1
V gene: TRBV28
clone size: -
D gene: TRBD2
CDR3 protein: CASSSLSRGTSRYNEQFF
CDR3 DNA: TGTGCCAGCAGTTCCTTAAGTCGGGGGACTAGTAGATACAATGAGCAGTTCTTC